At least ten counts were recorded for the clone carrying this T cell receptor (beta chain). Its antigen is not identified. This record belongs to a study of early T cells in non-severe SARS-CoV-2 infection. TCRdb passed the 5' RACE reads through MiXCR, listing each CDR3 protein once. The sample holds some 71,000 distinct CDR3 sequences, 9% to 10% seen once. There are 14 residues in the CDR3. Unmatched junction bases numbered 4, after V lost 1 base and J lost 3 bases. The V gene's germline CDR1 is DFQATT and CDR2 SNEGSKA (reference sequence). Broader study findings: Reliance on VDJdb matching favored anti-spike CD8 responses; private and CD4 specificities were missed.

The clonotype originates from an adult who was a healthcare worker with PCR-confirmed SARS-CoV-2 infection or an uninfected control (not recorded which). Material: whole blood, obtained at baseline. The chain employs TRBV20-1 and TRBJ1-1, with 8 bases that match TRBD1. DNA of the CDR3: TGCAGTGCTAGAGGGTCACAGGGGGACACTGAAGCTTTCTTT. It yields the protein CSARGSQGDTEAFF.